The 21 T cell receptor beta chains reported below all come from one sample, sequenced in a study of blood T cell repertoires in COVID-19. Produced via immunoSEQ multiplex PCR; TCRdb's table is partial and in-frame only. This table holds 100,000 to 150,000 clones, around 83% found once. The sequenced sample consisted of PBMCs or T cells enriched from blood (not recorded which). These receptors all come from a woman younger than 45 who had recovered from COVID-19.

The gene calls are TRBV28 and TRBJ2-1; the match to TRBD2 covers 11 bases. The CDR3 totals 15 residues. CDR1 and CDR2 (germline): MDHEN, SYDVKM. V shed 5 bases, J shed 7 bases, and the junction held 7 bases outside the gene matches. CDR3 sequence: CASSQLAGVRNEQFF. The CDR3 DNA follows: TGTGCCAGCAGTCAACTAGCGGGAGTCCGTAATGAGCAGTTCTTC.

The chain carries TRBV6-2 or TRBV6-3 and TRBJ1-5, with 8 bases matching TRBD1. The germline V gene has CDR1 MNHEY and CDR2 SVGEGT. The V gene end was trimmed by 5 bases and the J gene end by 1 base; junction bases not matched to a gene: 7. This CDR3 is built from 16 residues. The chain's CDR3 is CASSQGQGLSNQPQHF. CDR3 DNA: TGTGCCAGCAGTCAAGGACAGGGTTTGAGCAATCAGCCCCAGCATTTT.

This clone was observed a single time. J is TRBJ2-7 and V is TRBV19; TRBD1 matches at 8 bases. Germline CDR1 LNHDA, CDR2 SQIVND (reference sequence). The V segment lost 6 bases and the J segment 4 bases; nucleotides outside the gene matches: 8. This CDR3 region has 14 residues. The CDR3 DNA reads as TGTGCCAGTAGCTTCAGGGGGCGATTTTACGAGCAGTACTTC. This codes for CASSFRGRFYEQYF. The full variable domain, rest sourced from reference TRBV19 and TRBJ2-7, is DGGITQSPKYLFRKEGQNVTLSCEQNLNHDAMYWYRQDPGQGLRLIYYSQIVNDFQKGDIAEGYSVSREKKESFPLTVTSAQKNPTAFYLCASSFRGRFYEQYFGPGTRLTVT.

V gene TRBV7-2 combines with J gene TRBJ2-1, with D perhaps matching TRBD2 (6 bases). V shed 4 bases and J shed 7 bases, with 14 bases lying between them. The CDR3 spans 14 residues. The germline V gene has CDR1 SGHTA and CDR2 FQGNSA. CDR3 protein: CASSWGVPANEQFF. Written as DNA, the CDR3 is TGTGCCAGCAGCTGGGGGGTCCCGGCAAATGAGCAGTTCTTC.

The chain joins TRBV25-1 to TRBJ2-7, with a weak D call TRBD2 (6 bases). The CDR3 extends over 15 amino acids. The germline V and J ends were trimmed by 3 bases and 2 bases, with 14 bases remaining between them. Germline V gene lookup returns CDR1 MGHDK and CDR2 SYGVNS. The CDR3 region is CASSERGGIPYEQYF. The DNA for the CDR3 is TGTGCCAGCAGTGAGAGGGGCGGGATACCCTACGAGCAGTACTTC.

This rearrangement joins TRBV18 to TRBJ1-1; D ambiguous. The V gene lost 3 bases and the J gene lost 0 bases, with 8 bases spanning the gap. Germline CDR1 KGHSH, CDR2 LQKENI. The CDR3 contains 14 residues. The CDR3 loop is CASSPRGVNTEAFF. The DNA for the CDR3 is TGTGCCAGCTCACCCCGCGGAGTGAACACTGAAGCTTTCTTT.

In DNA, the CDR3 is TGTGCCAGCAGCCAACTTAGCGGGAAAGAGACCCAGTACTTC. Protein: CASSQLSGKETQYF. The chain is built from TRBV3-1 (or the pseudogene TRBV3-2) and TRBJ2-5; 8 positions agree with TRBD2. V was clipped by 2 bases and J by 3 bases; unmatched bases: 2. Per germline, CDR1 LGHDT and CDR2 YNNKEL (reference sequence). The CDR3 has 14 residues.

This chain joins TRBV4-3 and TRBJ2-5, with 10 bases that match TRBD2. The CDR3 covers 15 residues. Trimming took 2 bases from V and 4 from J; bases not matched to a gene: 4. CDR1 and CDR2 from the germline V gene are LGHNA and YSLEER. CDR3 sequence: CASSQLAGAGETQYF. Written as DNA, the CDR3 is TGCGCCAGCAGCCAACTAGCGGGAGCTGGAGAGACCCAGTACTTC.

This rearrangement joins TRBV28 to TRBJ2-7; 10 nucleotides line up with TRBD2. J gave up 2 bases and V 1 base, and 2 bases lay outside the gene matches. Germline CDR1 MDHEN, CDR2 SYDVKM. This CDR3 has 15 residues. The CDR3 coding sequence is TGTGCCAGCAGTTTATTTGGGACTAGCGCCTACGAGCAGTACTTC. Protein: CASSLFGTSAYEQYF.

The chain couples TRBV7-3 to TRBJ2-1; tentative D call: TRBD2 (6 bases). The V and J ends lost 2 bases and 10 bases respectively, with 15 bases between them. Germline V CDR1 and CDR2: SGHTA, FQGTGA. CDR3 length: 14 amino acids. The CDR3 spells CASSLLPSVGEQFF. The CDR3 DNA reads TGTGCCAGCAGCTTACTCCCTAGCGTTGGGGAGCAGTTCTTC.

The rearrangement uses TRBV30 and TRBJ1-2, with a weak D call TRBD1 (5 bases). Trimming cost V 2 bases and J 5 bases, with 18 bases left between them. Germline V CDR1 and CDR2: GTSNPN, SVGIG (reference sequence). The CDR3 totals 15 residues. CDR3 region: CAWSSGGGIGYGYTF. In DNA form, the CDR3 reads TGTGCCTGGAGTTCCGGGGGGGGGATAGGATATGGCTACACCTTC.

The rearrangement links TRBV2 to TRBJ2-7; the match to TRBD2 covers 10 bases. The CDR3 length is 15 residues. Germline V gene data show CDR1 as SNHLY and CDR2 as FYNNEI. The V segment lost 3 bases and the J segment 3 bases; nucleotides outside the gene matches: 5. As DNA, the CDR3 is TGTGCCAGCAGTGAGTTGGGGACTAGCGACTACGAGCAGTACTTC. Translated: CASSELGTSDYEQYF.

The V gene is TRBV6-4, the J gene TRBJ1-6, with 9 bases that match TRBD1. This CDR3 comprises 15 residues. Trimming cost V 5 bases and J 5 bases; bases outside gene matches: 4. Germline V gene sequence: CDR1 MRHNA, CDR2 SNTAGT. The CDR3 is CASSLGTGNNSPLHF. The DNA of the CDR3 is TGTGCCAGCAGTCTTGGGACAGGGAATAATTCACCCCTCCACTTT.

Only one count was recorded for this clone. The chain joins TRBV12-3 or TRBV12-4 to TRBJ1-2; D ambiguous. The CDR3 is made up of 13 amino acids. V dropped 2 bases and J dropped 8 bases, with 12 bases sitting between them. CDR3 nucleotide sequence: TGTGCCAGCAGTTTAAATCCCGCGGGCGGCTACACCTTC. Translating it yields CASSLNPAGGYTF.

The V and J genes are TRBV19 and TRBJ2-7; 8 bases match TRBD1. This CDR3 contains 13 residues. From germline, CDR1 is LNHDA and CDR2 SQIVND (reference sequence). V trimming: 6 bases; J trimming: 2 bases; junction bases outside the gene matches: 3. As DNA, the CDR3 is TGTGCCAGTAGCCTACAGGGGGCCTACGAGCAGTACTTC. Translated: CASSLQGAYEQYF.

The chain couples TRBV7-2 to TRBJ2-3, with 8 bases identical to TRBD2. The CDR3 covers 17 residues. Germline loops: CDR1 SGHTA, CDR2 FQGNSA. Germline trimming cut 5 bases from V and 4 bases from J; bases unmatched to any gene: 14. The CDR3 reads CASSPPGGAGASDTQYF. The CDR3 DNA follows: TGTGCCAGCAGCCCCCCAGGTGGAGCGGGAGCTTCAGATACGCAGTATTTT.

V and J are TRBV7-9 and TRBJ1-1; D ambiguous. The CDR3 totals 13 residues. Germline V CDR1 and CDR2: SEHNR, FQNEAQ (reference sequence). The ends were cut back, 4 bases at V and 11 bases at J, with 17 bases in the middle. The CDR3 reads CASSSSGVKEAFF. The CDR3 nucleotides are TGTGCCAGCAGCTCCAGCGGGGTGAAGGAGGCTTTCTTT.

This clone was picked up one time. This rearrangement joins TRBV9 to TRBJ2-3, with D possibly matching TRBD2 (6 bases). V lost 0 bases, J lost 2 bases, and 10 bases lay in between. The CDR3 consists of 15 residues. The V gene's germline CDR1 is SGDLS and CDR2 YYNGEE. CDR3 nucleotide sequence: TGTGCCAGCAGCGTAGCGAGCGGGCACACAGATACGCAGTATTTT. Its translation: CASSVASGHTDTQYF.

V gene TRBV3-1 (or the pseudogene TRBV3-2) combines with J gene TRBJ1-1; D possibly corresponds to TRBD1 (5 bases). Trimming removed 4 bases at V and 6 bases at J, with 12 bases between. The CDR3 extends over 13 amino acids. Germline CDR1 LGHDT, CDR2 YNNKEL (reference sequence). CDR3 sequence reads: CASSRTGGSEAFF. For the CDR3, the DNA is TGTGCCAGCAGCCGTACGGGGGGGTCTGAAGCTTTCTTT.

The chain employs TRBV5-1 and TRBJ2-5; the D gene is possibly TRBD2 (6 bases). From germline, CDR1 is SGHRS and CDR2 YFSETQ. CDR3 length: 15 residues. The germline V and J ends were trimmed by 2 bases and 5 bases, with 16 bases remaining between them. CDR3: CASSLSPGLTETQYF. The DNA of the CDR3 is TGCGCCAGCAGCTTATCACCGGGACTGACGGAGACCCAGTACTTC.

This chain uses TRBV12-1 with TRBJ1-4. TRBV12-1 is labeled a pseudogene. The length of the CDR3 is 17 residues. Written as DNA, the CDR3 is TGTGCCAGCAGCTTTGCCCGGGGGGTGGAGATACATGAAAAACTGTTTTTT. Translating it yields CASSFARGVEIHEKLFF.